This is a list of T cell receptor beta chains from one sample in a study of T cells after yellow fever vaccination. MiXCR, applied by TCRdb to the 5' RACE reads, yields one record per CDR3 protein. The table has hundreds of thousands of distinct CDR3 sequences, approximately 13% seen once. The input for sequencing was PBMCs, taken on the day of the yellow fever booster vaccination. The receptors shown here come from a young man who received the YFV17D yellow fever vaccine. CDR3s include the opening cysteine and the closing phenylalanine or tryptophan. The D gene is left open where the match is weak. Part of the rows lack a size; the others show once, few, many or a class for expanded clones.

v_gene	len	abundance	d_gene	j_gene	CDR3nt	CDR3aa
TRBV7-2	15	few	TRBD2	TRBJ2-7	TGTGCCAGCAGCCCACGACTAGCGATCTCCTACGAGCAGTACTTC	CASSPRLAISYEQYF
TRBV4-3	13	few	-	TRBJ1-6	TGCGCCAGCAGCCAAGATGGGCAATCCGCCCTCCACTTT	CASSQDGQSALHF
TRBV25-1	13	few	-	TRBJ1-1	TGTGCCAGCGGGGCCGGGGAGGGCACTGAAGCTTTCTTT	CASGAGEGTEAFF
TRBV25-1	12	few	-	TRBJ1-5	TGTGCCAGCAGTGTTGGGCTTCAGCCCCAGCATTTT	CASSVGLQPQHF
TRBV3-1	14	many	-	TRBJ2-4	TGTGCCAGCAGCCCTCCGGGACGGATCAACATTCAGTACTTC	CASSPPGRINIQYF
TRBV18	15	once	-	TRBJ2-7	TGTGCCAGCTCCCAAGGGGTCCCGAACGCCTACGAGCAGTACTTC	CASSQGVPNAYEQYF
TRBV7-2	14	-	-	TRBJ1-2	TGTGCCAGCAGCTTAGTCGGCAAACGGGATGGCTACACCTTC	CASSLVGKRDGYTF
TRBV20-1	13	-	-	TRBJ1-3	TGCAGTGCTTCGACGCTCCCCAAACCCACCATATATTTT	CSASTLPKPTIYF
TRBV4-1	15	-	-	TRBJ2-1	TGCGCCAGCAGCCCCCCTAGTTACTCCTACAATGAGCAGTTCTTC	CASSPPSYSYNEQFF
TRBV2	14	-	-	TRBJ2-5	TGTGCCAGCAGTGCCGCGGTCCCCAAAGAGACCCAGTACTTC	CASSAAVPKETQYF
TRBV7-9	13	-	-	TRBJ2-5	TGTGCCAGCAGACTGGGCAGCGGAGAGACCCAGTACTTC	CASRLGSGETQYF
TRBV29-1	16	-	TRBD2	TRBJ2-5	TGCAGCGTTTGGGGGGGATTGGGCCCTCTACAAGAGACCCAGTACTTC	CSVWGGLGPLQETQYF
TRBV11-1	11	few	TRBD1	TRBJ2-7	TGTGCCAGCAGCCACAGGGGTTCGCAGTACTTC	CASSHRGSQYF
TRBV3-1	13	-	TRBD1	TRBJ2-7	TGTGCCAGCAGCCTGGGGACAGGGCACGAGCAGTACTTC	CASSLGTGHEQYF
TRBV5-4	14	-	-	TRBJ2-7	TGTGCCAGCAGCTTCCAGGGACAAGCCTACGAGCAGTACTTC	CASSFQGQAYEQYF
TRBV9	13	many	-	TRBJ1-2	TGTGCCAGCAGCGTATCTGAAAGGCGAGGCTACACCTTC	CASSVSERRGYTF
TRBV12-3/TRBV12-4	15	many	TRBD2	TRBJ2-1	TGTGCCAGCACCCCGGGACTAGCGGGAGTAGGTGAGCAGTTCTTC	CASTPGLAGVGEQFF